A single sample gave rise to the 7 T cell receptor beta chains below, sequenced in a study of vaccination and CD4 T cells after COVID-19. Cultured CD4+ T cell DNA was sequenced using the Oncomine TCR Beta short-read assay. TCRdb independently ran MiXCR on the PCR reads; one entry per CDR3 protein. Found here are about 19,000 distinct CDR3 sequences, just over 60% of them singletons; the top ten hold under 8.5%. Antigen specificity for these receptors is unknown. As for treatment: 10-day PBMC culture with coronavirus spike peptide pools or control peptides (ViraFEST assay). The sequenced sample was CD4+ T cells from blood, cultured in vitro. These receptors came from a human donor who had recovered from COVID-19.

V and J are TRBV11-3 and TRBJ1-2; D is unclear. This CDR3 region has 16 residues. Germline values: CDR1 SGHNT, CDR2 YENEEA. Trimming took off 5 bases at V and 1 base at J, with 17 bases between the two ends. In DNA form, the CDR3 reads TGTGCCAGCAGCCCCGGGGAGGGAACGGATAACTATGGCTACACCTTC. It is translated as CASSPGEGTDNYGYTF.

This clonotype has just a few counts. The chain couples TRBV21-1 to TRBJ1-1. TRBV21-1 is a pseudogene segment. CDR3 size: 14 residues. The DNA of the CDR3 is TGTGCCAGCCGCAGGGGAGGGAAAGGCACTGAAGCTTTCTTT. As protein: CASRRGGKGTEAFF.

The rearrangement uses TRBV20-1 and TRBJ2-1; D not certain. There are 13 residues in the CDR3. Looked up from germline, CDR1 is DFQATT and CDR2 is SNEGSKA (reference sequence). The germline V and J ends were trimmed by 3 bases and 0 bases, with 6 bases remaining between them. CDR3 bases: TGCAGTGCTAGGACGGTCTCCTACAATGAGCAGTTCTTC. Protein: CSARTVSYNEQFF.

The chain couples TRBV2 to TRBJ1-6; 10 bases align to TRBD1. The CDR3 is made up of 19 amino acids. CDR1 SNHLY and CDR2 FYNNEI come from the germline V gene. Losses at the gene ends were 7 bases for V and 0 bases for J; bases not matched to a gene: 12. The CDR3 coding sequence is TGTGCCAGCATGGGGAGGCGGGACAGGGGTGTCTCCTATAATTCACCCCTCCACTTT. Protein: CASMGRRDRGVSYNSPLHF. The full variable domain, its missing parts supplied by reference TRBV2 and TRBJ1-6, is EPEVTQTPSHQVTQMGQEVILRCVPISNHLYFYWYRQILGQKVEFLVSFYNNEISEKSEIFDDQFSVERPDGSNFTLKIRSTKLEDSAMYFCASMGRRDRGVSYNSPLHFGNGTRLTVT.

The chain combines TRBV12-3 or TRBV12-4 with TRBJ1-6; 7 nucleotides align to TRBD1. CDR3 size: 14 residues. With 4 bases clipped from V and 7 bases from J, the junction kept 4 bases outside the gene matches. The CDR3 nucleotides read TGTGCCAGCAGTTCCGGGACAGAGAATTCACCCCTCCACTTT. Protein product: CASSSGTENSPLHF.

The V call is TRBV11-2, the J call TRBJ2-5, with 10 bases aligning to TRBD1. Per germline, CDR1 SGHAT and CDR2 FQNNGV. V trimming: 4 bases; J trimming: 5 bases; junction bases outside the gene matches: 7. The length of the CDR3 is 15 residues. The CDR3: CASSSTGQGMETQYF. The CDR3 bases are TGTGCCAGCAGCTCTACGGGACAGGGGATGGAGACCCAGTACTTC.

The genes are TRBV7-3 and TRBJ1-2; D perhaps matches TRBD1 (6 bases). Looked up from germline, CDR1 is SGHTA and CDR2 is FQGTGA. Trimming stripped 1 base from V and 2 bases from J, with 11 bases between. This CDR3 is 15 amino acids long. The CDR3: CASSLKAGENYGYTF. As DNA, the CDR3 is TGTGCCAGCAGCTTAAAGGCAGGGGAGAACTATGGCTACACCTTC. The variable domain in full, with the rest retrieved from reference TRBV7-3 and TRBJ1-2, is GAGVSQTPSNKVTEKGKYVELRCDPISGHTALYWYRQSLGQGPEFLIYFQGTGAADDSGLPNDRFFAVRPEGSVSTLKIQRTERGDSAVYLCASSLKAGENYGYTFGSGTRLTVV.